What follows are 11 T cell receptor beta chains derived from one specimen sequenced in a study of cytomegalovirus exposure and HLA in healthy donors. Researchers ran the PCR with 60 Vbeta and 13 Jbeta primers. Sequenced by immunoSEQ multiplex PCR; TCRdb stores in-frame clones only, minus some. The sample yields 150,000 to 200,000 clones, 70% seen once. The sample taken for sequencing was PBMCs. All receptors come from a young man in good health and CMV-seropositive.

V gene TRBV11-3 combines with J gene TRBJ2-2, with D perhaps TRBD1 (5 bases). The CDR3 extends over 19 amino acids. The V and J ends lost 4 bases and 5 bases respectively, with 26 bases between them. Germline loops: CDR1 SGHNT, CDR2 YENEEA. The CDR3 spells CASSSRDRGATGRTGELFF. For the CDR3, the DNA is TGTGCCAGCAGCTCAAGGGATAGAGGTGCCACAGGACGGACCGGGGAGCTGTTTTTT.

The chain employs TRBV27 and TRBJ2-3; 9 nucleotides align to TRBD1. CDR1 MNHEY and CDR2 SMNVEV come from the germline V gene (reference sequence). The CDR3 consists of 15 residues. Germline trimming cut 8 bases from V and 4 bases from J; bases unmatched to any gene: 10. CDR3 coding DNA: TGTGCCAGCGCTCGGGACAGGGATTTAGCAGATACGCAGTATTTT. Protein product: CASARDRDLADTQYF.

V usage is TRBV5-1 and J usage is TRBJ2-1; D uncertain. The V gene's germline CDR1 is SGHRS and CDR2 YFSETQ. CDR3 length equals 11 residues. Trimming removed 3 bases from V and 4 bases from J, with 2 bases in between. The CDR3 DNA is TGCGCCAGCAGCTCTTACAATGAGCAGTTCTTC. Its protein product is CASSSYNEQFF.

The V gene is TRBV7-3, the J gene TRBJ2-3, with TRBD2 matching over 9 bases. CDR1 is SGHTA, CDR2 FQGTGA, per germline. J lost 3 bases, V lost 5 bases, and 6 bases had no gene match. CDR3 size: 15 residues. The CDR3 sequence is CASSPVAGATDTQYF. The CDR3 DNA is TGTGCCAGCAGCCCCGTAGCGGGGGCTACAGATACGCAGTATTTT.

This clone was detected many times. This rearrangement joins TRBV2 to TRBJ2-2; tentatively, D is TRBD2 (5 bases). The V gene lost 2 bases and the J gene lost 7 bases, with 8 bases spanning the gap. The V gene's germline CDR1 is SNHLY and CDR2 FYNNEI. The CDR3 has 13 amino acids. CDR3 nucleotide sequence: TGTGCCAGCAGTGAACTAGAGGGCGGGGAGCTGTTTTTT. This codes for CASSELEGGELFF.

Of note for this clone: Relative to the germline gene, one junction end is altered; a read error may explain this. V and J are TRBV6-5 and TRBJ1-5; 7 bases map to TRBD1. CDR3 length: 15 amino acids. Germline V gene data show CDR1 as MNHEY and CDR2 as SVGAGI. Written as DNA, the CDR3 is TGTGCCAGCAGCTACTCCGGGACAGTAGGACAGCCCCAGCATTTT. It yields the protein CASSYSGTVGQPQHF.

This clone was detected a few times. The genes are TRBV7-6 and TRBJ2-7; 9 bases agree with TRBD2. The CDR3 length is 15 residues. CDR1 is SGHVS and CDR2 is FNYEAQ in the germline V gene. The junction had 7 bases not matched to a gene; V was cut back by 2 bases and J by 5 bases. The CDR3 region has the DNA TGTGCCAGCAGCTTAAGGGCGGGAGGGCCTAACGAGCAGTACGTC. It yields the protein CASSLRAGGPNEQYV.

This clone was detected once. V and J are TRBV28 and TRBJ1-5; 7 nucleotides align to TRBD1. This CDR3 is 15 amino acids long. Germline-derived CDR1 and CDR2 are MDHEN and SYDVKM. Germline trimming cut 3 bases from V and 4 bases from J; bases unmatched to any gene: 6. CDR3 sequence: CASSLDRRLNQPQHF. Here the CDR3 DNA reads TGTGCCAGCAGTTTGGACAGGAGACTTAATCAGCCCCAGCATTTT.

This chain connects TRBV28 to TRBJ2-2; TRBD1 matches at 8 bases. J gave up 2 bases and V 8 bases, and 4 bases lay outside the gene matches. CDR1 is MDHEN and CDR2 is SYDVKM in the germline V gene. The CDR3 runs 14 residues. In DNA, the CDR3 is TGTGCCAGCGGCGGGACAGGAAACACCGGGGAGCTGTTTTTT. Its translation is CASGGTGNTGELFF.

CDR3 in DNA: TGTGCCAGCAGCGTAACGGAGAGCTCCTACAATGAGCAGTTCTTC. Encoded protein: CASSVTESSYNEQFF. The gene calls are TRBV9 and TRBJ2-1; D is unclear. The ends were cut back, 1 base at V and 0 bases at J, with 8 bases in the middle. Germline assignment: CDR1 SGDLS and CDR2 YYNGEE. The CDR3 contains 15 residues. The entire variable domain, with the rest obtained from reference TRBV9 and TRBJ2-1, is as follows: DSGVTQTPKHLITATGQRVTLRCSPRSGDLSVYWYQQSLDQGLQFLIQYYNGEERAKGNILERFSAQQFPDLHSELNLSSLELGDSALYFCASSVTESSYNEQFFGPGTRLTVL.

V is TRBV20-1 and J is TRBJ1-1; D is ambiguous. Germline CDR1 and CDR2: DFQATT and SNEGSKA (reference sequence). The CDR3 is 11 amino acids. The V end was cut by 6 bases, the J end by 0 bases, with 5 bases between. CDR3 sequence (DNA): TGCAGTGCCCCCTTGAACACTGAAGCTTTCTTT. This codes for CSAPLNTEAFF.